A single sample is the source of the 20 T cell receptor beta chains below, sequenced in a study of blood T cell repertoires in COVID-19. Sequencing used immunoSEQ multiplex PCR; TCRdb keeps in-frame clones, though not all of them. This table has roughly 160,000 clones, about 86% appearing once. Material: peripheral blood. The receptor set was obtained from a man aged 55 to 70 with acute or convalescent COVID-19.

This clone was counted a few times. V and J are TRBV19 and TRBJ2-6; D is undetermined. The CDR3 consists of 14 residues. V was clipped by 6 bases and J by 0 bases, with 6 bases between them. CDR1 and CDR2 (germline): LNHDA, SQIVND (reference sequence). CDR3 nucleotides: TGTGCCAGTAGGGCCAACTCTGGGGCCAACGTCCTGACTTTC. Protein sequence: CASRANSGANVLTF.

The chain carries TRBV30 and TRBJ1-2; 9 bases map to TRBD1. The CDR3 runs 16 residues. CDR1 is GTSNPN and CDR2 is SVGIG in the germline V gene (reference sequence). V dropped 4 bases and J dropped 2; count of bases not matched to a gene: 11. The CDR3 loop is CAWTKYAGTGNYGYTF. CDR3 nucleotides: TGTGCCTGGACAAAGTATGCAGGGACAGGGAACTATGGCTACACCTTC. The entire variable domain, with the rest obtained from reference TRBV30 and TRBJ1-2, is as follows: SQTIHQWPATLVQPVGSPLSLECTVEGTSNPNLYWYRQAAGRGLQLLFYSVGIGQISSEVPQNLSASRPQDRQFILSSKKLLLSDSGFYLCAWTKYAGTGNYGYTFGSGTRLTVV.

This clone came up a few times. The same CDR3 is also encoded by other DNA sequences in this sample. Here the CDR3 reads CASSPPGQGARQPQHF. The DNA for the CDR3 is TGTGCCAGCTCACCTCCGGGACAGGGGGCACGACAGCCCCAGCATTTT. This rearrangement joins TRBV18 to TRBJ1-5, with 12 bases identical to TRBD1. Per the germline V gene, CDR1 is KGHSH and CDR2 is LQKENI. The CDR3 totals 16 residues. With 3 bases clipped from V and 7 bases from J, the junction kept 7 bases outside the gene matches.

CDR3 residues: CASSLRAGNEAFF. CDR3 coding DNA: TGTGCCAGCAGCTTAAGGGCAGGGAATGAAGCTTTCTTT. The genes are TRBV7-3 and TRBJ1-1; tentatively, D is TRBD1 (5 bases). The V and J ends lost 1 base and 7 bases respectively, with 10 bases between them. The germline CDR1 and CDR2 sequences are SGHTA and FQGTGA. The CDR3 has 13 amino acids.

Only one count was recorded for this clone. The V and J genes are TRBV6-5 and TRBJ1-2, with 7 bases that match TRBD1. This CDR3 has 12 amino acids. With V trimmed by 5 bases and J by 10 bases, 7 bases remained unmatched. Germline CDR1 MNHEY, CDR2 SVGAGI. The CDR3 DNA follows: TGTGCCAGCAGTAGAGACAGGGAACCCTACACCTTC. Its translation is CASSRDREPYTF.

Written as DNA, the CDR3 is TGTGCCAGTAGTGAGCGGATTAAGGATACGCAGTATTTT. It codes for CASSERIKDTQYF. The gene calls are TRBV19 and TRBJ2-3; D possibly corresponds to TRBD2 (5 bases). The CDR3 is 13 residues long. V was clipped by 5 bases and J by 6 bases, with 12 bases between them. Germline CDR1 LNHDA, CDR2 SQIVND (reference sequence). Looking up the rest from reference TRBV19 and TRBJ2-3 gives the full variable domain: DGGITQSPKYLFRKEGQNVTLSCEQNLNHDAMYWYRQDPGQGLRLIYYSQIVNDFQKGDIAEGYSVSREKKESFPLTVTSAQKNPTAFYLCASSERIKDTQYFGPGTRLTVL.

The rearrangement joins TRBV19 to TRBJ1-5; 8 nucleotides match TRBD1. The CDR3 is made up of 14 amino acids. The germline gives CDR1 LNHDA, CDR2 SQIVND (reference sequence). V gave up 4 bases and J gave up 3 bases; unmatched junction bases: 2. The CDR3 sequence is CASSTTGANQPQHF. As DNA, the CDR3 is TGTGCCAGTAGTACGACAGGGGCCAATCAGCCCCAGCATTTT.

The chain recombines TRBV28 with TRBJ2-5; perhaps TRBD2 as D (7 bases). The CDR3 has 14 residues. Trimming shortened V by 7 bases and J by 6 bases, and 18 bases separated the two germline ends. Per germline, CDR1 MDHEN and CDR2 SYDVKM. The CDR3 sequence is CASTPGGRVQTQYF. CDR3 coding DNA: TGTGCCAGCACCCCCGGGGGGCGCGTGCAGACCCAGTACTTC.

The J gene is TRBJ2-7, the V gene TRBV11-1, with D possibly matching TRBD1 (6 bases). CDR3 length: 14 amino acids. Germline V gene sequence: CDR1 SGHAT, CDR2 FQDESV (reference sequence). Trimming shortened V by 3 bases and J by 1 base, and 10 bases separated the two germline ends. As DNA, the CDR3 is TGTGCCAGCAGCTTGGACAGACATTCCTACGAGCAGTACTTC. Translation: CASSLDRHSYEQYF.

The gene calls are TRBV2 and TRBJ1-6; D is uncertain. The CDR3 is 15 residues long. Trimming pared 6 bases from V and 0 bases from J, leaving 9 bases between. Looked up from germline, CDR1 is SNHLY and CDR2 is FYNNEI. The CDR3 region has the DNA TGTGCCAGCAGGACGGAGAGCTCCTATAATTCACCCCTCCACTTT. Its protein is CASRTESSYNSPLHF.

The rearrangement links TRBV15 to TRBJ2-3, with 13 bases that match TRBD2. Germline V gene sequence: CDR1 LNHNV, CDR2 YYDKDF (reference sequence). This CDR3 is 16 amino acids long. Trimming at V came to 4 bases and at J to 5 bases, leaving 6 bases not matched to a gene. CDR3: CATSTLLAGGVDTQYF. The CDR3 DNA sequence: TGTGCCACCAGCACCCTACTAGCGGGAGGGGTAGATACGCAGTATTTT.

The rearrangement joins TRBV19 to TRBJ2-1; possibly TRBD2 for D (5 bases). The germline V gene has CDR1 LNHDA and CDR2 SQIVND (reference sequence). The CDR3 is 15 amino acids. Trimming left V 2 bases short and J 0 bases short, with 8 bases between. This CDR3 is CASSIKAGSYNEQFF. The CDR3 region has the DNA TGTGCCAGTAGTATAAAGGCGGGCTCCTACAATGAGCAGTTCTTC. The full variable domain, with the rest looked up from reference TRBV19 and TRBJ2-1, is DGGITQSPKYLFRKEGQNVTLSCEQNLNHDAMYWYRQDPGQGLRLIYYSQIVNDFQKGDIAEGYSVSREKKESFPLTVTSAQKNPTAFYLCASSIKAGSYNEQFFGPGTRLTVL.

The chain carries TRBV27 and TRBJ1-5; D may be TRBD1 (6 bases). Germline CDR1 and CDR2: MNHEY and SMNVEV (reference sequence). The CDR3 is 14 amino acids. Trimming took 8 bases from V and 1 from J, leaving 12 bases between them. The CDR3 nucleotides are TGTGCCAGCTCAGGGGTTAGCAGCAATCAGCCCCAGCATTTT. Amino acid sequence: CASSGVSSNQPQHF.

This clone was seen once. CDR3 in amino acids: CASSFKETQYF. The CDR3 DNA reads TGTGCCAGCAGCTTTAAAGAGACCCAGTACTTC. This chain uses TRBV13 with TRBJ2-5; no firm D call. V dropped 3 bases and J dropped 3 bases, with 2 bases sitting between them. Germline CDR1 is PRHDT and CDR2 is FYEKMQ (reference sequence). CDR3 length: 11 residues.

The chain couples TRBV19 to TRBJ2-2; TRBD2 matches at 11 bases. CDR3 size: 16 residues. V lost 9 bases, J lost 6 bases, and 12 bases stayed unmatched. The germline CDR1 and CDR2 sequences are LNHDA and SQIVND (reference sequence). The CDR3 nucleotides read TGTGCCAGCGGGGGGCTAGCGGGAGGTCTCGCCGGGGAGCTGTTTTTT. As protein: CASGGLAGGLAGELFF.

The chain has TRBV6-5 and TRBJ1-1; D is unresolved. The CDR3 consists of 12 residues. Germline CDR1 reads MNHEY; CDR2 reads SVGAGI. V dropped 5 bases and J dropped 11 bases, with 15 bases sitting between them. The CDR3 region is CASSPDQVYAFF. The CDR3 DNA sequence: TGTGCCAGCAGTCCTGACCAGGTGTACGCTTTCTTT.

This rearrangement joins TRBV28 to TRBJ2-5, with D perhaps TRBD2 (6 bases). The CDR3 loop spans 15 amino acids. The V and J ends lost 6 bases and 3 bases respectively, with 17 bases between them. Germline assignment: CDR1 MDHEN and CDR2 SYDVKM. The CDR3 sequence: CASSPTGTLEETQYF. In nucleotides, the CDR3 is TGTGCCAGCAGCCCCACCGGGACTCTCGAAGAGACCCAGTACTTC.

Of note for this clone: One junction end disagrees with the germline gene, perhaps due to a read error. The V gene is TRBV11-2, the J gene TRBJ2-1, with 11 bases identical to TRBD2. Germline CDR1 is SGHAT and CDR2 is FQNNGV. The CDR3 contains 16 residues. The CDR3 here is CASSATLAGAMNGQFF. The CDR3 DNA sequence: TGTGCCAGCAGCGCAACACTAGCGGGGGCCATGAATGGGCAGTTCTTC. Filled out from reference TRBV11-2 and TRBJ2-1, the complete variable domain reads EAGVAQSPRYKIIEKRQSVAFWCNPISGHATLYWYQQILGQGPKLLIQFQNNGVVDDSQLPKDRFSAERLKGVDSTLKIQPAKLEDSAVYLCASSATLAGAMNGQFFGPGTRLTVL.

This clone was picked up one time. This sequence joins TRBV5-1 and TRBJ1-1, with 7 bases lining up with TRBD1. Germline values: CDR1 SGHRS, CDR2 YFSETQ. The CDR3 is made up of 14 amino acids. The J segment lost 4 bases and the V segment lost 2 bases, leaving 5 bases of the junction unmatched. DNA for the CDR3: TGCGCCAGCAGCTTCGAGGGGGCTGTCACTGAAGCTTTCTTT. Its translation is CASSFEGAVTEAFF.

The CDR3 loop is CASSDDGGPRTQYF. The CDR3 nucleotides are TGTGCCAGCAGTGACGACGGCGGCCCCAGGACCCAGTACTTC. This sequence joins TRBV6-1 and TRBJ2-5; no definite D call. The germline gives CDR1 MNHNS, CDR2 SASEGT. The germline V and J ends were trimmed by 3 bases and 7 bases, with 15 bases remaining between them. This CDR3 region has 14 residues.